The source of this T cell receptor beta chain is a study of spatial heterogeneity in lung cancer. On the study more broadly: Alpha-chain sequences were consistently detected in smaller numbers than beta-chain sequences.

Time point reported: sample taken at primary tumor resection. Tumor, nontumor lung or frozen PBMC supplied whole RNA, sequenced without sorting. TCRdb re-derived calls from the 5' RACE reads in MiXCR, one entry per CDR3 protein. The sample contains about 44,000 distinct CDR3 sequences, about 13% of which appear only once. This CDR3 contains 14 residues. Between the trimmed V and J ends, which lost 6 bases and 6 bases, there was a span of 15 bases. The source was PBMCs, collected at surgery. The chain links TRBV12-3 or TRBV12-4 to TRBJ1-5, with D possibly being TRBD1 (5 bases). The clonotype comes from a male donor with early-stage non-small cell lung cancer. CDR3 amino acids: CASRPQGTGQPQHF. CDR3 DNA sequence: TGTGCCAGCAGGCCTCAGGGTACGGGTCAGCCCCAGCATTTT.